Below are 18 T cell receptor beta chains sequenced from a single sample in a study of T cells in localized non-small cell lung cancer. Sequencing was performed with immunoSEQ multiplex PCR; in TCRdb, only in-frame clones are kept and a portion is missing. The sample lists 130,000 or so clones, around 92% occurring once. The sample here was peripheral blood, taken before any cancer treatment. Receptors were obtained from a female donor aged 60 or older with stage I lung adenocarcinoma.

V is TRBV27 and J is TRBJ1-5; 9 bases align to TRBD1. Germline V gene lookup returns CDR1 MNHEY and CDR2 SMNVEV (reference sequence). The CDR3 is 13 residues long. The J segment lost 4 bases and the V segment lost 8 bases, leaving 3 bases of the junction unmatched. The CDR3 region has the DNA TGTGCCAGCGGGGACAGGGATAATCAGCCCCAGCATTTT. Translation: CASGDRDNQPQHF.

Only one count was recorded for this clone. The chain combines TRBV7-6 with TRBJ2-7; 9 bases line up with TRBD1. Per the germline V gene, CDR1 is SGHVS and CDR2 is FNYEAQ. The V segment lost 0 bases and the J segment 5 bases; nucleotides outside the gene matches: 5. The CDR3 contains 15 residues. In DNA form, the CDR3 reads TGTGCCAGCAGCTTAGCGGGACAGGGTCGGCACGAGCAGTACTTC. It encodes CASSLAGQGRHEQYF.

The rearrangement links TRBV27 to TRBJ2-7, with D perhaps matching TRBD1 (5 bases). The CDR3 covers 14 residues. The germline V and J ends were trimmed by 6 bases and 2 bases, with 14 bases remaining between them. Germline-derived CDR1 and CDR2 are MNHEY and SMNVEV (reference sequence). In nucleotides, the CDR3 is TGTGCCAGCAGGGGGATGGACATTGCCTACGAGCAGTACTTC. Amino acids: CASRGMDIAYEQYF.

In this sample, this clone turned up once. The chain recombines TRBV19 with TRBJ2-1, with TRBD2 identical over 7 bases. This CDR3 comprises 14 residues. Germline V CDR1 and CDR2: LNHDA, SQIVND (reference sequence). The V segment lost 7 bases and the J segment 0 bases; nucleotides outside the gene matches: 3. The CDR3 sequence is CASNTGGSYNEQFF. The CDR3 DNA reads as TGTGCCAGTAATACGGGGGGCTCCTACAATGAGCAGTTCTTC.

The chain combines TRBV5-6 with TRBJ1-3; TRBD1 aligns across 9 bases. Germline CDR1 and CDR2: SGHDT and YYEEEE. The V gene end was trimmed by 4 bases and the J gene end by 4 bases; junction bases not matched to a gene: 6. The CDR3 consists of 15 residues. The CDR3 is CASSRGTGFGNTIYF. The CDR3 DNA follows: TGTGCCAGCAGCCGGGGGACAGGGTTCGGAAACACCATATATTTT.

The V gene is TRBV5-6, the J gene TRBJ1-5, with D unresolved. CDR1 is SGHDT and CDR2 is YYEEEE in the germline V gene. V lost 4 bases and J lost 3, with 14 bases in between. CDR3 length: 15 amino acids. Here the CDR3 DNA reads TGTGCCAGCAGCCGAACATCCGGAAACAATCAGCCCCAGCATTTT. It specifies CASSRTSGNNQPQHF.

CDR3: CASSLVGTDTQYF. CDR3 DNA: TGTGCCAGCAGCTTAGTGGGTACAGATACGCAGTATTTT. The V gene is TRBV5-4, the J gene TRBJ2-3; D not resolved. Germline CDR1 is SGHNT and CDR2 is YYREEE (reference sequence). The CDR3 is 13 amino acids. V lost 2 bases to trimming and J lost 3 bases, with 7 bases between them.

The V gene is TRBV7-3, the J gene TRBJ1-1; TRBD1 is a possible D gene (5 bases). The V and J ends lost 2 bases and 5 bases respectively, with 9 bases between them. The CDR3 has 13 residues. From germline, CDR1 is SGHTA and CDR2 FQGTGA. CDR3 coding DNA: TGTGCCAGCAGCTTAGAGGGGCTAACTGAAGCTTTCTTT. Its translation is CASSLEGLTEAFF.

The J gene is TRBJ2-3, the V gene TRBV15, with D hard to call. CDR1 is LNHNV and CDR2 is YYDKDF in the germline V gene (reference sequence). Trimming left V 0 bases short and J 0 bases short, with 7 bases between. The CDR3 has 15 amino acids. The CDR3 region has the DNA TGTGCCACCAGCAGAGAAATAAGGAGCACAGATACGCAGTATTTT. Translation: CATSREIRSTDTQYF.

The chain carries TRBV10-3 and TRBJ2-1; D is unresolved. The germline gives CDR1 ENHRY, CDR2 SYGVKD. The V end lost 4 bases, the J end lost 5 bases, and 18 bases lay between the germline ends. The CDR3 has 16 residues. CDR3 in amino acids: CAISGFRADVDNEQFF. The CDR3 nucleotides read TGTGCCATCAGTGGATTTCGGGCGGACGTAGACAATGAGCAGTTCTTC.

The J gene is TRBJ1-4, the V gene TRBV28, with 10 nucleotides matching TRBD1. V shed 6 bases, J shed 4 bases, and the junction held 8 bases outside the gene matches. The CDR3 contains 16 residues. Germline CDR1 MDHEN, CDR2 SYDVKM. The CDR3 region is CASRHWTGGINEKLFF. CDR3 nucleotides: TGTGCCAGCAGACACTGGACAGGGGGTATTAATGAAAAACTGTTTTTT.

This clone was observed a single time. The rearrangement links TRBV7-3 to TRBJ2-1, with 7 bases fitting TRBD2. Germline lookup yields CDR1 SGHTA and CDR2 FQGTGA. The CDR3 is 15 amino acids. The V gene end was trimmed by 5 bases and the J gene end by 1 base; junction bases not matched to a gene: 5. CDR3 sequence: CASSTSGESYNEQFF. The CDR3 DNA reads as TGTGCCAGCAGCACAAGCGGGGAATCCTACAATGAGCAGTTCTTC.

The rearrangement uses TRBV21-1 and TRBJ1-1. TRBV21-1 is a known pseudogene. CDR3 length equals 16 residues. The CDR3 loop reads CASTLNGETERTEAFF. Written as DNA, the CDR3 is TGTGCCAGCACACTTAACGGGGAGACAGAGCGCACTGAAGCTTTCTTT.

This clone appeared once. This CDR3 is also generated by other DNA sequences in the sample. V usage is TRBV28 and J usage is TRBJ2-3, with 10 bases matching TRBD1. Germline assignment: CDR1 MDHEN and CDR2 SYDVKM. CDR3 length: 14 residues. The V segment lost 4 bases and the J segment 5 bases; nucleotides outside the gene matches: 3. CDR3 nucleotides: TGTGCCAGCAGTTCGGACAGGGGGAAAGATACGCAGTATTTT. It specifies CASSSDRGKDTQYF.

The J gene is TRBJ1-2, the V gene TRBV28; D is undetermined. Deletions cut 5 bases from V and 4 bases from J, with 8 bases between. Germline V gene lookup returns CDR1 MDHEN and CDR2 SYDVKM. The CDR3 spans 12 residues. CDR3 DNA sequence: TGTGCCAGCAGTCCCCCCGGCTATGGCTACACCTTC. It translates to CASSPPGYGYTF.

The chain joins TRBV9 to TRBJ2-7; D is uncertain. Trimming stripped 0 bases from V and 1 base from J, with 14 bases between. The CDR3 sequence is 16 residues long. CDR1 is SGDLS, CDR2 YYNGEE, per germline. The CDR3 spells CASSVEGGQTSYEQYF. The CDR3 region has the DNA TGTGCCAGCAGCGTAGAGGGCGGTCAGACTTCCTACGAGCAGTACTTC.

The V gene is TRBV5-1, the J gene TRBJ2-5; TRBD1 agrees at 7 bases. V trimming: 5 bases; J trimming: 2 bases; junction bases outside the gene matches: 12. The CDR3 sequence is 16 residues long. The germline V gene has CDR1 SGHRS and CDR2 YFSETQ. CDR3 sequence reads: CASRQTGSVAQETQYF. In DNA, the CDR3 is TGCGCCAGCAGGCAGACAGGGAGTGTTGCACAAGAGACCCAGTACTTC.

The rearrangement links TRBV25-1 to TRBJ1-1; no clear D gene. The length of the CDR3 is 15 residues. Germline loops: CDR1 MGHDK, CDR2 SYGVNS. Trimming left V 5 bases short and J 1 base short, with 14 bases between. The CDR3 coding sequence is TGTGCCAGCAGTCCTTTAAACATGGAGAACACTGAAGCTTTCTTT. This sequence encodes CASSPLNMENTEAFF.